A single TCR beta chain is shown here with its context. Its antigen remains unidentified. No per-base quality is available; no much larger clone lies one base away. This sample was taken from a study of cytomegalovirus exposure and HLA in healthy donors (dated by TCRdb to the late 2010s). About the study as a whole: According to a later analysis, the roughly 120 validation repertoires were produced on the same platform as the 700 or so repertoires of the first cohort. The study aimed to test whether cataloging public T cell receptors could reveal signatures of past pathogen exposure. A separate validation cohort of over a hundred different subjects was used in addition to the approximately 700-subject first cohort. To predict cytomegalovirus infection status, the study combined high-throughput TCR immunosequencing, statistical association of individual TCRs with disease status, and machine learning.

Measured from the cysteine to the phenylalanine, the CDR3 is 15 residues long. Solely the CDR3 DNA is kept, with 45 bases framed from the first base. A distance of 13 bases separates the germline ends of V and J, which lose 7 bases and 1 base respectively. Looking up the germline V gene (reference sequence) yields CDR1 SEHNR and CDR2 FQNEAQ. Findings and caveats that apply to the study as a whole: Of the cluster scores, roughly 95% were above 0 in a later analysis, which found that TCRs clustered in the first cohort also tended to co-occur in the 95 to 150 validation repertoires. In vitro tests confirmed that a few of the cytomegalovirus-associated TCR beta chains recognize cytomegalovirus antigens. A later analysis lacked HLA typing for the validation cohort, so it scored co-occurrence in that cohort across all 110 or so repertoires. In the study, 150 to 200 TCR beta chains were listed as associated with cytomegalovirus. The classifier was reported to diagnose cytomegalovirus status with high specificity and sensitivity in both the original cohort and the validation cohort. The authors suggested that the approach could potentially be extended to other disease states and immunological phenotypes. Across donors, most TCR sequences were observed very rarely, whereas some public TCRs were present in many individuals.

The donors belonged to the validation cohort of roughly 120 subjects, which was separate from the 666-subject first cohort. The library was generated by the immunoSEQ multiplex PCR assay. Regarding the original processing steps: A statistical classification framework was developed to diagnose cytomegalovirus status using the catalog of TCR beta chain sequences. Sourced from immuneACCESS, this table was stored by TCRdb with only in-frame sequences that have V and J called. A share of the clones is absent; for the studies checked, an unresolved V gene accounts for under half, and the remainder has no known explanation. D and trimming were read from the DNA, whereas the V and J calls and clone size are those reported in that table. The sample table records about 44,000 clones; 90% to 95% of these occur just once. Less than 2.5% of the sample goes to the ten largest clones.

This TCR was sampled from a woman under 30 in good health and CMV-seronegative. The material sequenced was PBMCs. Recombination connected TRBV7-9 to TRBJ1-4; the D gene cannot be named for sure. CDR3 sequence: CASIENRGTNEKLFF. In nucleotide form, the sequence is TGTGCCAGCATCGAAAACCGAGGAACTAATGAAAAACTGTTTTTT.